Detailed here is one T cell receptor beta chain. Antigen unknown. This entry comes from a study of cytomegalovirus exposure and HLA in healthy donors. Study-wide points: Most subjects' HLA-A and HLA-B alleles were reportedly predicted from TCR beta sequences. A list of 150 to 200 TCR beta chains associated with cytomegalovirus was given.

This PCR relied on a set of 60 Vbeta primers and 13 Jbeta primers. Assay: immunoSEQ multiplex PCR; the TCRdb copy retains only in-frame clones and omits some. The table has fewer than 200,000 clones, about four fifths seen once. The CDR3 totals 14 residues. The V and J ends lost 3 bases and 6 bases, in that order; junction bases with no gene match: 3. Per germline, CDR1 MGHRA and CDR2 YSYEKL. The receptor was derived from a young woman in good health and CMV-seronegative. Specimen: PBMCs. The chain couples TRBV4-1 to TRBJ2-2, with 8 bases that match TRBD1. The DNA for the CDR3 is TGCGCCAGCAGCCATGACAGGGGCGCCGGGGAGCTGTTTTTT. This codes for CASSHDRGAGELFF.